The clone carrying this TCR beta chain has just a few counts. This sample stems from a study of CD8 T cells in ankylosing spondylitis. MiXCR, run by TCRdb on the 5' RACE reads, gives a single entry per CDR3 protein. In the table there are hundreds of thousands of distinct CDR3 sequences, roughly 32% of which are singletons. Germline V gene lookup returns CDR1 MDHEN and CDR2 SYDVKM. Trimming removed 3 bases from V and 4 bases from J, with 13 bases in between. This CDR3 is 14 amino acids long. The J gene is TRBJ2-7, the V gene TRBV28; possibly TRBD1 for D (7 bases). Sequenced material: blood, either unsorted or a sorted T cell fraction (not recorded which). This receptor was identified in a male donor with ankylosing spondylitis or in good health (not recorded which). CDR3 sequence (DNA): TGTGCCAGCAGTTTTCTGACAGGGAGGTACGAGCAGTACTTC. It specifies CASSFLTGRYEQYF. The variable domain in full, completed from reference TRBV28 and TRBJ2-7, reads DVKVTQSSRYLVKRTGEKVFLECVQDMDHENMFWYRQDPGLGLRLIYFSYDVKMKEKGDIPEGYSVSREKKERFSLILESASTNQTSMYLCASSFLTGRYEQYFGPGTRLTVT.